This T cell receptor (beta chain) originates from a study of OX40 agonist ivuxolimab in advanced cancers. For the study at large: Across the patients, intravenous ivuxolimab was delivered every 2 weeks at 0.01 to 10 mg/kg.

The V and J ends lost 5 bases and 3 bases, in that order; junction bases with no gene match: 9. The CDR3 totals 16 residues. Germline CDR1 SGHTA, CDR2 FQGNSA. Sequenced by immunoSEQ multiplex PCR; TCRdb stores in-frame clones only, minus some. The sample lists about 100,000 clones, 85% to 95% occurring once. The chain uses TRBV7-2 and TRBJ2-7; 11 nucleotides agree with TRBD1. The sequenced sample was CD4+ or CD8+ T cells sorted from blood, obtained in a trial of the OX40 agonist ivuxolimab. The source of this sequence is an adult with an advanced solid tumor such as melanoma, head and neck, liver or kidney cancer. CDR3 amino acids: CASSPYGQGAVYEQYF. The CDR3 DNA sequence: TGTGCCAGCAGCCCTTATGGACAGGGGGCTGTCTACGAGCAGTACTTC.